These T cell receptor beta chains were read from a single sample in a study of T and B cells in COVID-19 patients. In TCRdb, the multiplex PCR reads were re-called with MiXCR into one record per CDR3 protein. This table holds tens of thousands of distinct CDR3 sequences, approximately 30% found once. The sequencing input was blood. Receptors were obtained from a human donor who had recovered from COVID-19. CDR3s include the opening cysteine and the closing phenylalanine or tryptophan. A D gene is named only where the DNA matches it firmly. Not every row has a clone size; where given, it reads once, few, many or a size class.

j_gene: TRBJ1-5
abundance: NA
v_gene: TRBV19
d_gene: NA
CDR3nt: TGTGCCAGTACGGGAAAGCGGGGGTCCAGACAGCCCCAGCATTTT
CDR3aa: CASTGKRGSRQPQHF

j_gene: TRBJ2-7
abundance: NA
v_gene: TRBV27
d_gene: TRBD2
CDR3nt: TGTGCCAGCAGGCGGACTAGCGCGGCCTCCTACGAGCAGTACTTC
CDR3aa: CASRRTSAASYEQYF

j_gene: TRBJ2-3
abundance: few
v_gene: TRBV12-3/TRBV12-4
d_gene: TRBD2
CDR3nt: TGTGCCAGCAGTCTGGGACTAGCGGGGGGAGGGGATACGCAGTATTTT
CDR3aa: CASSLGLAGGGDTQYF

j_gene: TRBJ1-1
abundance: few
v_gene: TRBV28
d_gene: NA
CDR3nt: TGTGCCAGCAGTTTAGTAACGGGCCGCGGCCCCATTGAAGCTTTCTTT
CDR3aa: CASSLVTGRGPIEAFF

j_gene: TRBJ1-2
abundance: many
v_gene: TRBV19
d_gene: NA
CDR3nt: TGTGCCAGTAGTATTTCCGCTGGCTATGGCTACACCTTC
CDR3aa: CASSISAGYGYTF

j_gene: TRBJ2-7
abundance: NA
v_gene: TRBV18
d_gene: TRBD2
CDR3nt: TGTGCCAGCTCTTCCGGGACTAGCGGGCCCCCCTACGAGCAGTACTTC
CDR3aa: CASSSGTSGPPYEQYF

j_gene: TRBJ2-3
abundance: NA
v_gene: TRBV20-1
d_gene: TRBD2
CDR3nt: TGCAGTGCTAGACTGGGACTAGCGGGAGCTCGGGATACGCAGTATTTT
CDR3aa: CSARLGLAGARDTQYF

j_gene: TRBJ2-7
abundance: NA
v_gene: TRBV30
d_gene: TRBD2
CDR3nt: TGTGCCTGGGGGGGGGGGAGAACACCCTACGAGCAGTACTTC
CDR3aa: CAWGGGRTPYEQYF

j_gene: TRBJ1-2
abundance: NA
v_gene: TRBV18
d_gene: NA
CDR3nt: TGTGCCAGCTCACCACGGACGGAATCCGGCAACTATGGCTACACCTTC
CDR3aa: CASSPRTESGNYGYTF

j_gene: TRBJ2-6
abundance: NA
v_gene: TRBV25-1
d_gene: NA
CDR3nt: TGTGCCAGCAGTGAATTAGGAGGGGGATTAAACTCTGGGGCCAACGTCCTGACTTTC
CDR3aa: CASSELGGGLNSGANVLTF

j_gene: TRBJ2-7
abundance: few
v_gene: TRBV5-4
d_gene: NA
CDR3nt: TGTGCCAGCAGCCCGCACGGGCCCCCTCAGGTCGAGCAGTACTTC
CDR3aa: CASSPHGPPQVEQYF

j_gene: TRBJ2-5
abundance: NA
v_gene: TRBV29-1
d_gene: NA
CDR3nt: TGCAGCGTTGCTTCAGTCGGGGGGCTCCAAGAGACCCTGTACTTC
CDR3aa: CSVASVGGLQETLYF

j_gene: TRBJ1-2
abundance: NA
v_gene: TRBV24-1
d_gene: NA
CDR3nt: TGTGCCACCAGTGATTCGGGTTCGCAGGGGCACTATGGCTACACCTTC
CDR3aa: CATSDSGSQGHYGYTF

j_gene: TRBJ1-1
abundance: few
v_gene: TRBV6-1
d_gene: TRBD1
CDR3nt: TGTGCCAGCAGTGTTCAGGGGGGCACTGAAGCTTTCTTT
CDR3aa: CASSVQGGTEAFF

j_gene: TRBJ2-1
abundance: NA
v_gene: TRBV5-5
d_gene: NA
CDR3nt: TGTGCCAGCAGCTTGATTGGAGACGTCAATGAGCAGTTCTTC
CDR3aa: CASSLIGDVNEQFF

j_gene: TRBJ2-5
abundance: NA
v_gene: TRBV5-1
d_gene: NA
CDR3nt: TGCGCCAGCAGCTTGGACGTGACCCAGTACTTC
CDR3aa: CASSLDVTQYF

j_gene: TRBJ2-3
abundance: once
v_gene: TRBV20-1
d_gene: NA
CDR3nt: TGCAGTGCCGGAGGGCCAGGGGACTTAGATACGCAGTATTTT
CDR3aa: CSAGGPGDLDTQYF

j_gene: TRBJ2-3
abundance: NA
v_gene: TRBV20-1
d_gene: TRBD1
CDR3nt: TGCAGTGCACCACGACAGGGGGAAGATACGCAGTATTTT
CDR3aa: CSAPRQGEDTQYF

j_gene: TRBJ2-7
abundance: NA
v_gene: TRBV20-1
d_gene: NA
CDR3nt: TGCAGTGCTAGCCCATCACTAGTGACCTACGAGCAGTACTTC
CDR3aa: CSASPSLVTYEQYF

j_gene: TRBJ2-2
abundance: NA
v_gene: TRBV6-1
d_gene: TRBD1
CDR3nt: TGTGCCAGCAGCCCCGGGACAGCCACCGGGGAGCTGTTTTTT
CDR3aa: CASSPGTATGELFF

j_gene: TRBJ2-1
abundance: few
v_gene: TRBV5-5
d_gene: NA
CDR3nt: TGTGCCAGCAGCCACCGAAGAGTAGCTGGGAGCTATGAGCAGTTCTTC
CDR3aa: CASSHRRVAGSYEQFF

j_gene: TRBJ2-1
abundance: medium-sized
v_gene: TRBV19
d_gene: TRBD1
CDR3nt: TGTGCCAGTAGTATTCAAGGACAGGGGTACAATGAGCAGTTCTTC
CDR3aa: CASSIQGQGYNEQFF

j_gene: TRBJ1-2
abundance: NA
v_gene: TRBV20-1
d_gene: NA
CDR3nt: TGCAGTGCCGTCCCGGAGGGACCTAACTATGGCTACACCTTC
CDR3aa: CSAVPEGPNYGYTF

j_gene: TRBJ2-3
abundance: few
v_gene: TRBV5-5
d_gene: NA
CDR3nt: TGTGCCAGCAGCCCCCGGGCGCCGGCGGTGGCAGATACGCAGTATTTT
CDR3aa: CASSPRAPAVADTQYF

j_gene: TRBJ2-3
abundance: few
v_gene: TRBV20-1
d_gene: TRBD2
CDR3nt: TGCAGTGCAAAAGGCGGGAGTTGGCGGACAGATACGCAGTATTTT
CDR3aa: CSAKGGSWRTDTQYF

j_gene: TRBJ2-1
abundance: NA
v_gene: TRBV10-3
d_gene: NA
CDR3nt: TGTGTTATCAGTGCCGACCCCTTGGGAAATGAGCAGTTCTTC
CDR3aa: CVISADPLGNEQFF

j_gene: TRBJ2-5
abundance: few
v_gene: TRBV7-9
d_gene: NA
CDR3nt: TGTGCCAGCAGCGAGACGGGGAGACAAGAGACCCAGTACTTC
CDR3aa: CASSETGRQETQYF

j_gene: TRBJ1-4
abundance: NA
v_gene: TRBV15
d_gene: NA
CDR3nt: TGTGCCACCAGCAGAGATTTGCAGGGTGGAGGTGAAAAACTGTTTTTT
CDR3aa: CATSRDLQGGGEKLFF

j_gene: TRBJ2-3
abundance: NA
v_gene: TRBV5-1
d_gene: NA
CDR3nt: TGCGCCAGCAGCTTGGCAACTAGTGGAGATACGCAGTATTTT
CDR3aa: CASSLATSGDTQYF

j_gene: TRBJ2-5
abundance: few
v_gene: TRBV5-1
d_gene: TRBD1
CDR3nt: TGCGCCAGCAGACCGGGACAGGGAGGTGAGACCCAGTACTTC
CDR3aa: CASRPGQGGETQYF

j_gene: TRBJ1-1
abundance: few
v_gene: TRBV5-6
d_gene: TRBD1
CDR3nt: TGTGCCAGCAGCGTTACAGGGGAGGATGAAGCTTTCTTT
CDR3aa: CASSVTGEDEAFF

j_gene: TRBJ2-1
abundance: medium-sized
v_gene: TRBV30
d_gene: TRBD2
CDR3nt: TGTGCCTGGATGGCGGGGGGGCCCTATGAGCAGTTCTTC
CDR3aa: CAWMAGGPYEQFF

j_gene: TRBJ2-5
abundance: NA
v_gene: TRBV18
d_gene: TRBD1
CDR3nt: TGTGCCAGCTCACCACAGGACAGGGGGCGAGAGACCCAGTACTTC
CDR3aa: CASSPQDRGRETQYF

j_gene: TRBJ2-7
abundance: medium-sized
v_gene: TRBV29-1
d_gene: TRBD1
CDR3nt: TGCAGCGTTGAACCGGGGACAGGACCCTACGAGCAGTACTTC
CDR3aa: CSVEPGTGPYEQYF

j_gene: TRBJ1-4
abundance: NA
v_gene: TRBV2
d_gene: TRBD1
CDR3nt: TGTGCCAGCAGAGGGCCAGGACAGGTTTTAAATGAAAAACTGTTTTTT
CDR3aa: CASRGPGQVLNEKLFF

j_gene: TRBJ1-5
abundance: few
v_gene: TRBV5-6
d_gene: TRBD1
CDR3nt: TGTGCCAGCAGCTTCGGACAGGGTCTCCAGCCCCAGCATTTT
CDR3aa: CASSFGQGLQPQHF

j_gene: TRBJ2-7
abundance: medium-sized
v_gene: TRBV19
d_gene: TRBD2
CDR3nt: TGTGCCAGTAGTACGTGGACTAGCTCCTACGAGCAGTACTTC
CDR3aa: CASSTWTSSYEQYF

j_gene: TRBJ2-7
abundance: many
v_gene: TRBV11-3
d_gene: NA
CDR3nt: TGTGCCAGCAGCTTAGTTTCGGCGGCGGGGAGCTCCTACGAGCAGTACTTC
CDR3aa: CASSLVSAAGSSYEQYF

j_gene: TRBJ1-1
abundance: few
v_gene: TRBV19
d_gene: NA
CDR3nt: TGTGCCAGTAGTATAGGTACCAGATTGAACACTGAAGCTTTCTTT
CDR3aa: CASSIGTRLNTEAFF

j_gene: TRBJ2-2
abundance: few
v_gene: TRBV10-3
d_gene: TRBD2
CDR3nt: TGTGCCATCAGTGAGTCGCCTAGCGGGGGCCCGAACACCGGGGAGCTGTTTTTT
CDR3aa: CAISESPSGGPNTGELFF

j_gene: TRBJ1-2
abundance: few
v_gene: TRBV18
d_gene: NA
CDR3nt: TGTGCCAGCTCACCACCGTGGGGGGGCTACACCTTC
CDR3aa: CASSPPWGGYTF

j_gene: TRBJ1-5
abundance: NA
v_gene: TRBV24-1
d_gene: NA
CDR3nt: TGTGCCACCAGTGATGACAGTCTTCATAGCAATCAGCCCCAGCATTTT
CDR3aa: CATSDDSLHSNQPQHF

j_gene: TRBJ2-7
abundance: medium-sized
v_gene: TRBV6-5
d_gene: TRBD1
CDR3nt: TGTGCCAGCAGCTTGGGACAGGGACCCACCTCCTACGAGCAGTACTTC
CDR3aa: CASSLGQGPTSYEQYF

j_gene: TRBJ2-1
abundance: few
v_gene: TRBV24-1
d_gene: TRBD2
CDR3nt: TGTGCCACCAGTGACCCCGGGCGGGGGAGCGCCCGTCGGTTCTTC
CDR3aa: CATSDPGRGSARRFF

j_gene: TRBJ1-2
abundance: few
v_gene: TRBV19
d_gene: NA
CDR3nt: TGTGCCAGTGTCTGGAGGGGATCAAACTATGGCTACACCTTC
CDR3aa: CASVWRGSNYGYTF

j_gene: TRBJ2-7
abundance: NA
v_gene: TRBV6-5
d_gene: NA
CDR3nt: TGTGCCAGCAGTGAAGGACCCAGGGAGCAGTACTTC
CDR3aa: CASSEGPREQYF

j_gene: TRBJ2-3
abundance: NA
v_gene: TRBV5-1
d_gene: NA
CDR3nt: TGCGCCAGCAGTGGGAAGGGTCGTGTCGGAGATACGCAGTATTTT
CDR3aa: CASSGKGRVGDTQYF

j_gene: TRBJ1-2
abundance: many
v_gene: TRBV11-3
d_gene: NA
CDR3nt: TGTGCCAGCAGCAAAAGCGGGCCTTCCTATGGCTACACCTTC
CDR3aa: CASSKSGPSYGYTF

j_gene: TRBJ2-5
abundance: few
v_gene: TRBV15
d_gene: NA
CDR3nt: TGTGCCACCAGCAGAAACCAAGAGACCCAGTACTTC
CDR3aa: CATSRNQETQYF

j_gene: TRBJ2-5
abundance: many
v_gene: TRBV30
d_gene: TRBD2
CDR3nt: TGTGCCTGGAAGGCCCGACACGGGACTAGCGGGGGTGAGACCCAGTACTTC
CDR3aa: CAWKARHGTSGGETQYF

j_gene: TRBJ1-5
abundance: few
v_gene: TRBV20-1
d_gene: NA
CDR3nt: TGCAGTGCTAGATACAGTAGCAATCAGCCCCAGCATTTT
CDR3aa: CSARYSSNQPQHF